The rows below give T cell receptor beta chains drawn from one sample of a study of multiple sclerosis patients with progressive multifocal leukoencephalopathy. Method: immunoSEQ multiplex PCR; TCRdb's copy keeps in-frame clones and lacks some. This sample has approximately 28,000 clones; approximately 90% occur once, and the top ten carry less than 6.5%. Here the sequenced sample was PBMCs, taken from a patient treated with natalizumab. Receptor source: a woman aged 35 to 49 with progressive multifocal leukoencephalopathy. Both conserved end residues are part of each CDR3. A D gene is named only where the DNA matches it firmly. Clone size appears in some rows only: once, few, many, or a class for an expanded clone.

D gene: NA
V gene: TRBV2
J gene: TRBJ2-5
clone size: once
CDR3 protein: CASSSLGTEETQYF
CDR3 DNA: TGTGCCAGCTCCAGCCTGGGGACGGAAGAGACCCAGTACTTC

D gene: NA
V gene: TRBV28
J gene: TRBJ1-2
clone size: NA
CDR3 protein: CASIKVGRAGRGYTF
CDR3 DNA: TGTGCCAGCATAAAAGTTGGTAGGGCGGGACGTGGCTACACCTTC

D gene: TRBD1
V gene: TRBV4-1
J gene: TRBJ1-2
clone size: NA
CDR3 protein: CASSQERTGGYYGYTF
CDR3 DNA: TGCGCCAGCAGCCAAGAGAGAACAGGGGGTTACTATGGCTACACCTTC

D gene: TRBD2
V gene: TRBV9
J gene: TRBJ2-1
clone size: NA
CDR3 protein: CASSVASSGVGEQFF
CDR3 DNA: TGTGCCAGCAGCGTAGCCTCTAGCGGGGTGGGTGAGCAGTTCTTC

D gene: NA
V gene: TRBV27
J gene: TRBJ2-2
clone size: NA
CDR3 protein: CASSLIAIMGTGELFF
CDR3 DNA: TGTGCCAGCAGTTTAATAGCGATTATGGGGACCGGGGAGCTGTTTTTT

D gene: NA
V gene: TRBV19
J gene: TRBJ1-2
clone size: NA
CDR3 protein: CASRTVTNYGYTF
CDR3 DNA: TGTGCCAGCAGGACAGTCACTAACTATGGCTACACCTTC

D gene: NA
V gene: TRBV25-1
J gene: TRBJ2-7
clone size: NA
CDR3 protein: CASSEVGQSSYEQYF
CDR3 DNA: TGTGCCAGCAGTGAAGTCGGCCAGAGCTCCTACGAGCAGTACTTC

D gene: NA
V gene: TRBV18
J gene: TRBJ2-4
clone size: once
CDR3 protein: CASSPRPGALAKNIQYF
CDR3 DNA: TGTGCCAGCTCACCTAGACCGGGCGCCCTAGCCAAAAACATTCAGTACTTC

D gene: TRBD1
V gene: TRBV7-9
J gene: TRBJ1-2
clone size: NA
CDR3 protein: CASSFSGGEVYGYTF
CDR3 DNA: TGTGCCAGCAGCTTTTCAGGGGGAGAAGTCTATGGCTACACCTTC

D gene: NA
V gene: TRBV6-4
J gene: TRBJ2-7
clone size: NA
CDR3 protein: CASSDGQARLYF
CDR3 DNA: TGTGCCAGCAGTGACGGGCAGGCCCGTCTGTACTTC

D gene: TRBD1
V gene: TRBV7-9
J gene: TRBJ1-2
clone size: NA
CDR3 protein: CASSSGTGPSREGYTF
CDR3 DNA: TGTGCCAGCAGCTCCGGGACAGGGCCCTCAAGGGAAGGCTACACCTTC

D gene: NA
V gene: TRBV7-2
J gene: TRBJ1-2
clone size: once
CDR3 protein: CASSLGVGANYGYTF
CDR3 DNA: TGTGCCAGCAGCTTAGGAGTAGGGGCTAACTATGGCTACACCTTC

D gene: TRBD1
V gene: TRBV15
J gene: TRBJ2-1
clone size: NA
CDR3 protein: CATILGQGGTHEQFF
CDR3 DNA: TGTGCCACGATACTTGGACAGGGGGGAACGCATGAGCAGTTCTTC

D gene: TRBD2
V gene: TRBV30
J gene: TRBJ2-1
clone size: NA
CDR3 protein: CAWSLGTSSYNEQFF
CDR3 DNA: TGTGCCTGGAGTCTGGGGACTAGCAGCTACAATGAGCAGTTCTTC

D gene: NA
V gene: TRBV29-1
J gene: TRBJ1-1
clone size: NA
CDR3 protein: CSVPRWDPDTEAFF
CDR3 DNA: TGCAGCGTCCCCAGGTGGGACCCCGACACTGAAGCTTTCTTT

D gene: NA
V gene: TRBV7-9
J gene: TRBJ2-7
clone size: few
CDR3 protein: CASSGVAGDYEQYF
CDR3 DNA: TGTGCCAGCAGCGGGGTGGCAGGGGACTACGAGCAGTACTTC

D gene: NA
V gene: TRBV4-1
J gene: TRBJ1-3
clone size: NA
CDR3 protein: CASSQDAPGQGFRNTIYF
CDR3 DNA: TGCGCCAGCAGCCAAGATGCCCCGGGTCAGGGGTTTAGAAACACCATATATTTT

D gene: NA
V gene: TRBV5-1
J gene: TRBJ2-1
clone size: NA
CDR3 protein: CASSLGSGSSYNEQFF
CDR3 DNA: TGCGCCAGCAGCTTAGGTAGCGGCAGCTCCTACAATGAGCAGTTCTTC

D gene: NA
V gene: TRBV4-1
J gene: TRBJ1-2
clone size: NA
CDR3 protein: CASSQERVSPYGYTF
CDR3 DNA: TGCGCCAGCAGCCAAGAAAGGGTTTCGCCCTATGGCTACACCTTC

D gene: NA
V gene: TRBV5-3
J gene: TRBJ1-1
clone size: few
CDR3 protein: CARSLAADMNTEAFF
CDR3 DNA: TGTGCCAGAAGCTTGGCGGCCGATATGAACACTGAAGCTTTCTTT

D gene: NA
V gene: TRBV6-1
J gene: TRBJ1-1
clone size: NA
CDR3 protein: CASSEGGSLNTEAFF
CDR3 DNA: TGTGCCAGCAGTGAAGGAGGCAGTTTGAACACTGAAGCTTTCTTT

D gene: TRBD1
V gene: TRBV13
J gene: TRBJ2-7
clone size: NA
CDR3 protein: CASSLGQGVGAQYF
CDR3 DNA: TGTGCCAGCAGCTTAGGCCAGGGGGTAGGGGCGCAGTACTTC

D gene: NA
V gene: TRBV15
J gene: TRBJ1-1
clone size: NA
CDR3 protein: CATSRGARKGLNTEAFF
CDR3 DNA: TGTGCCACCAGCAGAGGGGCTCGTAAGGGATTGAACACTGAAGCTTTCTTT

D gene: NA
V gene: TRBV27
J gene: TRBJ2-7
clone size: NA
CDR3 protein: CASKEVDGLYEQYF
CDR3 DNA: TGTGCCAGCAAGGAGGTTGACGGTCTCTACGAGCAGTACTTC

D gene: NA
V gene: TRBV27
J gene: TRBJ1-4
clone size: NA
CDR3 protein: CASRGRGTNEKLFF
CDR3 DNA: TGTGCCAGTCGAGGGAGGGGGACTAATGAAAAACTGTTTTTT

D gene: TRBD2
V gene: TRBV27
J gene: TRBJ2-7
clone size: NA
CDR3 protein: CASSSVLAGGPSYEQYF
CDR3 DNA: TGTGCCAGCAGTTCAGTTCTAGCGGGAGGGCCGTCCTACGAGCAGTACTTC

D gene: TRBD1
V gene: TRBV18
J gene: TRBJ1-4
clone size: NA
CDR3 protein: CASSPDLETGNEKLFF
CDR3 DNA: TGTGCCAGCTCACCAGATTTGGAGACAGGGAATGAAAAACTGTTTTTT

D gene: TRBD1
V gene: TRBV7-3
J gene: TRBJ2-5
clone size: NA
CDR3 protein: CASSQRQGPQETQYF
CDR3 DNA: TGTGCCAGCAGCCAACGACAGGGGCCGCAAGAGACCCAGTACTTC

D gene: NA
V gene: TRBV6-5
J gene: TRBJ2-7
clone size: once
CDR3 protein: CASSYVGDHEQYF
CDR3 DNA: TGTGCCAGCAGTTACGTGGGGGACCACGAGCAGTACTTC

D gene: NA
V gene: TRBV6-4
J gene: TRBJ2-1
clone size: NA
CDR3 protein: CASSAQGAYNEQFF
CDR3 DNA: TGTGCCAGCAGTGCACAGGGCGCCTACAATGAGCAGTTCTTC

D gene: NA
V gene: TRBV20-1
J gene: TRBJ2-5
clone size: NA
CDR3 protein: CSATERETQYF
CDR3 DNA: TGCAGTGCTACCGAGAGGGAGACCCAGTACTTC

D gene: NA
V gene: TRBV5-1
J gene: TRBJ2-5
clone size: few
CDR3 protein: CASSLDTTQETQYF
CDR3 DNA: TGCGCCAGCAGCTTGGACACGACCCAAGAGACCCAGTACTTC

D gene: TRBD2
V gene: TRBV14
J gene: TRBJ2-1
clone size: once
CDR3 protein: CASSQRTSVSEQFF
CDR3 DNA: TGTGCCAGCAGCCAGCGGACTAGCGTAAGCGAGCAGTTCTTC

D gene: NA
V gene: TRBV18
J gene: TRBJ2-5
clone size: NA
CDR3 protein: CASSPSVPLIGQYF
CDR3 DNA: TGTGCCAGCTCACCATCCGTACCTCTGATCGGGCAGTACTTC

D gene: NA
V gene: TRBV5-1
J gene: TRBJ2-2
clone size: NA
CDR3 protein: CASSGSTETGELFF
CDR3 DNA: TGCGCCAGCAGCGGCTCGACAGAGACCGGGGAGCTGTTTTTT

D gene: NA
V gene: TRBV11-3
J gene: TRBJ1-1
clone size: NA
CDR3 protein: CASSSGADRLNTEAFF
CDR3 DNA: TGTGCCAGCAGTTCAGGCGCTGACAGATTGAACACTGAAGCTTTCTTT

D gene: NA
V gene: TRBV4-2
J gene: TRBJ1-5
clone size: NA
CDR3 protein: CASSQKAGLEQPQHF
CDR3 DNA: TGTGCCAGCAGCCAGAAAGCAGGGTTAGAACAGCCCCAGCATTTT

D gene: NA
V gene: TRBV5-4
J gene: TRBJ2-2
clone size: NA
CDR3 protein: CASTRTNTGELFF
CDR3 DNA: TGTGCCAGCACCAGGACAAACACCGGGGAGCTGTTTTTT

D gene: TRBD1
V gene: TRBV29-1
J gene: TRBJ1-4
clone size: NA
CDR3 protein: CSAAQGAQEKLFF
CDR3 DNA: TGCAGCGCCGCTCAGGGGGCGCAGGAAAAACTGTTTTTT

D gene: TRBD2
V gene: TRBV18
J gene: TRBJ2-1
clone size: few
CDR3 protein: CASSPTTGLAELQGTNEQFF
CDR3 DNA: TGTGCCAGCTCACCTACAACGGGACTAGCGGAGCTCCAGGGTACAAATGAGCAGTTCTTC

D gene: TRBD2
V gene: TRBV28
J gene: TRBJ2-5
clone size: NA
CDR3 protein: CASSFIAGVPGAETQYF
CDR3 DNA: TGTGCCAGCAGTTTCATAGCGGGAGTCCCGGGGGCAGAGACCCAGTACTTC

D gene: TRBD2
V gene: TRBV19
J gene: TRBJ2-2
clone size: NA
CDR3 protein: CASSIAGGSGELFF
CDR3 DNA: TGTGCCAGTAGTATAGCGGGAGGCTCCGGGGAGCTGTTTTTT

D gene: NA
V gene: TRBV6-5
J gene: TRBJ1-4
clone size: once
CDR3 protein: CASSTQGGGEKLFF
CDR3 DNA: TGTGCCAGCAGTACACAGGGCGGCGGTGAAAAACTGTTTTTT

D gene: NA
V gene: TRBV21-1
J gene: TRBJ2-7
clone size: NA
CDR3 protein: CASSKADSGQGSYEQYF
CDR3 DNA: TGTGCCAGCAGCAAAGCAGATAGCGGACAGGGTTCCTACGAGCAGTACTTC

D gene: TRBD1
V gene: TRBV7-2
J gene: TRBJ2-7
clone size: NA
CDR3 protein: CASSLSGQGPYEQYF
CDR3 DNA: TGTGCCAGCAGCTTATCGGGACAGGGGCCCTACGAGCAGTACTTC

D gene: TRBD1
V gene: TRBV11-2
J gene: TRBJ2-3
clone size: NA
CDR3 protein: CASSFGQGRVDTQYF
CDR3 DNA: TGTGCCAGCAGCTTCGGACAGGGTAGAGTAGATACGCAGTATTTT

D gene: TRBD2
V gene: TRBV19
J gene: TRBJ2-1
clone size: NA
CDR3 protein: CASSGGGGEGNEQFF
CDR3 DNA: TGTGCCAGTAGTGGGGGGGGAGGCGAAGGAAATGAGCAGTTCTTC

D gene: NA
V gene: TRBV28
J gene: TRBJ1-2
clone size: once
CDR3 protein: CASSLFQGRYGYTF
CDR3 DNA: TGTGCCAGCAGTTTATTTCAGGGTCGCTATGGCTACACCTTC

D gene: TRBD1
V gene: TRBV18
J gene: TRBJ1-2
clone size: NA
CDR3 protein: CASSPPTGAKGDYGYTF
CDR3 DNA: TGTGCCAGCTCACCACCGACAGGGGCCAAAGGCGACTATGGCTACACCTTC

D gene: NA
V gene: TRBV7-6
J gene: TRBJ2-1
clone size: NA
CDR3 protein: CASSFRSSSYNEQFF
CDR3 DNA: TGTGCCAGCAGCTTCCGGTCGAGCTCCTACAATGAGCAGTTCTTC

D gene: TRBD1
V gene: TRBV5-4
J gene: TRBJ1-1
clone size: NA
CDR3 protein: CASSWDSMNTEAFF
CDR3 DNA: TGTGCCAGCAGCTGGGACAGCATGAACACTGAAGCTTTCTTT

D gene: TRBD1
V gene: TRBV6-6
J gene: TRBJ1-4
clone size: NA
CDR3 protein: CASRPRGQGEEKLFF
CDR3 DNA: TGTGCCAGCAGACCGAGGGGACAGGGCGAGGAAAAACTGTTTTTT

D gene: TRBD1
V gene: TRBV6-4
J gene: TRBJ1-5
clone size: NA
CDR3 protein: CASSDIGTASGFSNQPQHF
CDR3 DNA: TGTGCCAGCAGCGACATCGGGACAGCTTCGGGTTTTAGCAATCAGCCCCAGCATTTT

D gene: TRBD2
V gene: TRBV5-1
J gene: TRBJ2-1
clone size: NA
CDR3 protein: CASSLPSGGDNEQFF
CDR3 DNA: TGCGCCAGCAGCTTGCCCAGCGGGGGGGACAATGAGCAGTTCTTC

D gene: NA
V gene: TRBV27
J gene: TRBJ1-4
clone size: NA
CDR3 protein: CASRKADFKEKLFF
CDR3 DNA: TGTGCCAGCAGAAAGGCGGATTTTAAGGAAAAACTGTTTTTT